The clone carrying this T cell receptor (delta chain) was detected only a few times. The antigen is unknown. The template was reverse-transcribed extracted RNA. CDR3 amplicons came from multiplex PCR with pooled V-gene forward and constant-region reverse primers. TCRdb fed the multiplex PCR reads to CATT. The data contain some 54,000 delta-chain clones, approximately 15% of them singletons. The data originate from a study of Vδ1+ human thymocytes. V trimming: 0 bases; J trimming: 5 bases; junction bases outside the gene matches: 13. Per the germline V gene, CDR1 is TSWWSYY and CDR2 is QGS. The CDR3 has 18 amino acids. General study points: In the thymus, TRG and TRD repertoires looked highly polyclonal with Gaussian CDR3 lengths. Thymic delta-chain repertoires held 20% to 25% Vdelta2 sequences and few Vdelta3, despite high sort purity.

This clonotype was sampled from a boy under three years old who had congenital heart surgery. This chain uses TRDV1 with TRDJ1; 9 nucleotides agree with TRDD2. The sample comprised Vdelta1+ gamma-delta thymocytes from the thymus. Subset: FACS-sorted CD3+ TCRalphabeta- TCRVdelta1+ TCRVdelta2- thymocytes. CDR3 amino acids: CALGELRETFLLGDKLIF. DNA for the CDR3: TGTGCTCTTGGGGAACTCCGCGAGACCTTCCTACTGGGGGATAAACTCATCTTT.